Listed below are T cell receptor beta chains from one sample, sequenced in a study of shared clonotypes between healthy human individuals. Profiling relied on immunoSEQ multiplex PCR, and the TCRdb table lists in-frame clones only, not all of them. The repertoire holds 1,500,000 or so clones, with around 95% as singletons. Sequenced sample: naive CD4+ T cells sorted from blood. Receptors originate from a man under 40 in good health. The conserved cysteine and the conserved F or W are not part of the CDR3 here. Each record gives: J gene, V gene, CDR3 protein.

J gene: TRBJ2-3
V gene: TRBV18
CDR3 protein: ASSQRGTSGRINTQY

J gene: TRBJ2-1
V gene: TRBV6-4
CDR3 protein: ASSDGAGEQF

J gene: TRBJ2-5
V gene: TRBV29-1
CDR3 protein: SVVGNLQQTQY

J gene: TRBJ2-7
V gene: TRBV7-2
CDR3 protein: ASSQVGYEQY

J gene: TRBJ2-5
V gene: TRBV11-2
CDR3 protein: ASSIGLAGQETQY

J gene: TRBJ2-4
V gene: TRBV9
CDR3 protein: ASSIRGQPKNIQY

J gene: TRBJ1-5
V gene: TRBV15
CDR3 protein: ATSPRTSAGKPQH

J gene: TRBJ2-7
V gene: TRBV18
CDR3 protein: ASSPWTGGHEQY

J gene: TRBJ2-2
V gene: TRBV6-4
CDR3 protein: ASSPSPNTGELF

J gene: TRBJ2-5
V gene: TRBV19
CDR3 protein: ASSIRTSGSLLQETQY

J gene: TRBJ2-7
V gene: TRBV27
CDR3 protein: ASRKPGLSYEQY

J gene: TRBJ2-1
V gene: TRBV29-1
CDR3 protein: SVERSGAGINEQF

J gene: TRBJ1-3
V gene: TRBV18
CDR3 protein: ASSPITGFGNTIY

J gene: TRBJ2-7
V gene: TRBV11-2
CDR3 protein: ASSSDRARSYEQY

J gene: TRBJ2-5
V gene: TRBV21-1
CDR3 protein: ASSNPWLKGGETQY

J gene: TRBJ1-1
V gene: TRBV13
CDR3 protein: ASSLAEEDTEAF

J gene: TRBJ2-3
V gene: TRBV5-1
CDR3 protein: ASTGQVADTQY

J gene: TRBJ2-2
V gene: TRBV2
CDR3 protein: ASTRRQGLVTGELF

J gene: TRBJ2-2
V gene: TRBV9
CDR3 protein: ATHLYAGPGGAIGELF

J gene: TRBJ2-7
V gene: TRBV4-1
CDR3 protein: ASRPLAGGPGEQY

J gene: TRBJ1-2
V gene: TRBV6-1
CDR3 protein: ASSEWYSANDRYGYT

J gene: TRBJ2-1
V gene: TRBV9
CDR3 protein: ASSVAGAGGRSYNEQF

J gene: TRBJ2-1
V gene: TRBV6-5
CDR3 protein: ASSYSRRGSDEQF

J gene: TRBJ2-2
V gene: TRBV27
CDR3 protein: ASSPAPLAGIPGELF

J gene: TRBJ2-1
V gene: TRBV5-4
CDR3 protein: ASSLPGPAGNEQF

J gene: TRBJ2-7
V gene: TRBV11-2
CDR3 protein: ASSLAATGDEQY

J gene: TRBJ1-5
V gene: TRBV25-1
CDR3 protein: PTRAQPQH